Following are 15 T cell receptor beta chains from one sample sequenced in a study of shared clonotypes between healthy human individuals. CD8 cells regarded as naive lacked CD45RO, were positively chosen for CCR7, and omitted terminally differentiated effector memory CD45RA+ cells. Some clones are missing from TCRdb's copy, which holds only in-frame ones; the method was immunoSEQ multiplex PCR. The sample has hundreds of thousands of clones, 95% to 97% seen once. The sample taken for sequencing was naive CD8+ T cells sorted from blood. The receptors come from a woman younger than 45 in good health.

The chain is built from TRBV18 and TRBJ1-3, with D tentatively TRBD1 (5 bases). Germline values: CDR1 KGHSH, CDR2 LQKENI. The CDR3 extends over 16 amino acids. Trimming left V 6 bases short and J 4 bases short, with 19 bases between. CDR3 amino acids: CASSRRDLALGNTIYF. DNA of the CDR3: TGTGCCAGCTCGCGACGGGACCTCGCCCTCGGAAACACCATATATTTT.

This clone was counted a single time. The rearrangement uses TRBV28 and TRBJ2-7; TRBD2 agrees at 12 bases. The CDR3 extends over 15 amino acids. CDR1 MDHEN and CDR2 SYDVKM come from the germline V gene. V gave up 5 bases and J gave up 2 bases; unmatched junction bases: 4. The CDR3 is CASSHGLAGPYEQYF. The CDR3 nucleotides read TGTGCCAGCAGTCATGGACTAGCGGGACCCTACGAGCAGTACTTC.

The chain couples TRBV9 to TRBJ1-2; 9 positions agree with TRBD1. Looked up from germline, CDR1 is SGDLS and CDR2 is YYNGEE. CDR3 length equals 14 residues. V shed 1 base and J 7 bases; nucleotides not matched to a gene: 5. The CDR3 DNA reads TGTGCCAGCAGCGTACTGGGGACAGGGCTTGGCTACACCTTC. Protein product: CASSVLGTGLGYTF.

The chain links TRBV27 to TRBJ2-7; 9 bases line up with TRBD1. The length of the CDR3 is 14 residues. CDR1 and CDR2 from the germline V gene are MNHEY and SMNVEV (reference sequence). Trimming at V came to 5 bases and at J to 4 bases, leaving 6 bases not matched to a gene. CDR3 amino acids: CASSHGTGSYEQYF. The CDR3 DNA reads TGTGCCAGCAGTCACGGGACAGGGTCTTACGAGCAGTACTTC.

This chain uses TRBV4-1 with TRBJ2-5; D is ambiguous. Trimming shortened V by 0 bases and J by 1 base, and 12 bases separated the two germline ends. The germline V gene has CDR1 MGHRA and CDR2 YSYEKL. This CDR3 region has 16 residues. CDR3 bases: TGCGCCAGCAGCCAAGATCTTACCTTCGGCCAAGAGACCCAGTACTTC. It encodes CASSQDLTFGQETQYF.

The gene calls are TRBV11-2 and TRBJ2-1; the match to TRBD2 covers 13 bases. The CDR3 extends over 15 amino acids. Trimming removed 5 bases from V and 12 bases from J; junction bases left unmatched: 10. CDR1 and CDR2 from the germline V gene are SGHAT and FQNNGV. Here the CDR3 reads CASSLGLAGREGQFF. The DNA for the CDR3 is TGTGCCAGCAGCCTGGGACTAGCGGGACGAGAGGGGCAGTTCTTC.

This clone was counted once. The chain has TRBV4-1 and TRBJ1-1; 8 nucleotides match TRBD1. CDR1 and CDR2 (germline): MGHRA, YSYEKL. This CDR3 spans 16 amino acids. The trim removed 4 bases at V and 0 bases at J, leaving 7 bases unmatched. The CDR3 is CASSPIGQGLNTEAFF. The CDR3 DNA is TGCGCCAGCAGCCCTATAGGACAGGGTTTGAACACTGAAGCTTTCTTT.

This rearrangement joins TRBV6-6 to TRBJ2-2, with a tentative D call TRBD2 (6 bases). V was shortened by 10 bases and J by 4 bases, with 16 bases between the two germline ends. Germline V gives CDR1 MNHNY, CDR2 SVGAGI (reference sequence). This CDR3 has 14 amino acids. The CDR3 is CATTETSFTGELFF. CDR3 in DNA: TGTGCCACGACGGAGACTAGTTTCACCGGGGAGCTGTTTTTT.

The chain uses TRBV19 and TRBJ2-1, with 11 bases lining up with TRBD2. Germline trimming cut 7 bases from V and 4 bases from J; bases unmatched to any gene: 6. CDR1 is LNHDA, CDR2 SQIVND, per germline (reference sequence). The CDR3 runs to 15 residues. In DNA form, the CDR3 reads TGTGCCAGTAACACACTAGCGGGAGCGTACAATGAGCAGTTCTTC. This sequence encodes CASNTLAGAYNEQFF.

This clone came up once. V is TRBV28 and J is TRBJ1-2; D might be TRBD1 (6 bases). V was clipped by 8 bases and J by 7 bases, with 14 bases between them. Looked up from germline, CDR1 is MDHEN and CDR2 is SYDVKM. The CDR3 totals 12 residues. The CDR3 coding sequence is TGTGCCAGCTTGCAGGGGTGGAGTGGCTACACCTTC. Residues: CASLQGWSGYTF.

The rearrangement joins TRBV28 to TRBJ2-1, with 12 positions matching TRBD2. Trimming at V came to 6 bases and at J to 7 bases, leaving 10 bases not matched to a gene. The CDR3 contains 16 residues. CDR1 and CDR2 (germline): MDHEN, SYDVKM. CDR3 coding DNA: TGTGCCAGCAGCCTCACGAGACTAGCGGGAGTAAATGAGCAGTTCTTC. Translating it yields CASSLTRLAGVNEQFF.

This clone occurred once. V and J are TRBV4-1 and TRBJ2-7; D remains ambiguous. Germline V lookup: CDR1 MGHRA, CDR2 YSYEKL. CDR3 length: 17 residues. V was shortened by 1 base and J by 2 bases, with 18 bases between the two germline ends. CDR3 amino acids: CASSQGPSQKGTYEQYF. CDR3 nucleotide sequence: TGCGCCAGCAGCCAAGGTCCCTCCCAGAAGGGTACCTACGAGCAGTACTTC.

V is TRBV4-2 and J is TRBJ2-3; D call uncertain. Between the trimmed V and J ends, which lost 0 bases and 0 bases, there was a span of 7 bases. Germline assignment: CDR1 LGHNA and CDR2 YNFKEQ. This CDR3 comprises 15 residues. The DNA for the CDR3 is TGTGCCAGCAGCCAAGACTTCTCTAGCACAGATACGCAGTATTTT. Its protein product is CASSQDFSSTDTQYF.

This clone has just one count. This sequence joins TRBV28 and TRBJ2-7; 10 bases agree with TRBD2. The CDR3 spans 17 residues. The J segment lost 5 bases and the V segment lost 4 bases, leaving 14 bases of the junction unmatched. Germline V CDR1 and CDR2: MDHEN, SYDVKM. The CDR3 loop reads CASSSPSGLAGVDEQYF. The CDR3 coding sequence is TGTGCCAGCAGTTCCCCTAGTGGGCTAGCGGGGGTCGACGAGCAGTACTTC.

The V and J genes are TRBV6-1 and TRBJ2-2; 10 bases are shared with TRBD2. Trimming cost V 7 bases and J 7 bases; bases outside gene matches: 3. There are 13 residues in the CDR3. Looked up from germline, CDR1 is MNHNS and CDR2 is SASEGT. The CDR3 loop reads CASILAGVGELFF. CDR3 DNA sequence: TGTGCCAGCATTCTAGCGGGAGTCGGGGAGCTGTTTTTT.